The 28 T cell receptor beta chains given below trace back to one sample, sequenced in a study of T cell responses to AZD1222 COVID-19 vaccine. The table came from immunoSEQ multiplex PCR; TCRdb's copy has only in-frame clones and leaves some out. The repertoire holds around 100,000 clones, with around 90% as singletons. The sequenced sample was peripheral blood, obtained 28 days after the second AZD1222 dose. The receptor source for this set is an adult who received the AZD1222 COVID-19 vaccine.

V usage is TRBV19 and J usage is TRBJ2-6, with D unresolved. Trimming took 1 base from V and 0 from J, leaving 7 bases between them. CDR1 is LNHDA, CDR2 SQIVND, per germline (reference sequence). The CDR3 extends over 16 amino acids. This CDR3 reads CASSIGLYSGANVLTF. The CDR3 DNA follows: TGTGCCAGTAGTATAGGTCTGTACTCTGGGGCCAACGTCCTGACTTTC.

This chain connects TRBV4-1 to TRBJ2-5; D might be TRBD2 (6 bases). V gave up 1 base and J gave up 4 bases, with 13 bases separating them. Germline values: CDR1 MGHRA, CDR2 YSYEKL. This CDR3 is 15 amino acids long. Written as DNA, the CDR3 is TGCGCCAGCAGCCAAGCCGCTGGGGGGAGAGAGACCCAGTACTTC. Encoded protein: CASSQAAGGRETQYF.

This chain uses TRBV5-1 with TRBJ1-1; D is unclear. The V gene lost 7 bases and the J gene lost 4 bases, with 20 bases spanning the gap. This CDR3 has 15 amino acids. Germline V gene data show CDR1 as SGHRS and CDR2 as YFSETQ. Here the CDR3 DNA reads TGCGCCAGCGCAGCCGAGAGTATGGGAAGCACTGAAGCTTTCTTT. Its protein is CASAAESMGSTEAFF. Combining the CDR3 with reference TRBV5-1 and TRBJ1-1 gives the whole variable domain KAGVTQTPRYLIKTRGQQVTLSCSPISGHRSVSWYQQTPGQGLQFLFEYFSETQRNKGNFPGRFSGRQFSNSRSEMNVSTLELGDSALYLCASAAESMGSTEAFFGQGTRLTVV.

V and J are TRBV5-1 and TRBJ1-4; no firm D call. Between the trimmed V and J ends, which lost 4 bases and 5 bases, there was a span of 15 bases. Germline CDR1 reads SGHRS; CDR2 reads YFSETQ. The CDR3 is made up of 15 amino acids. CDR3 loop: CASSMTPSLNEKLFF. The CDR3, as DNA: TGCGCCAGCAGCATGACGCCCAGCCTAAATGAAAAACTGTTTTTT.

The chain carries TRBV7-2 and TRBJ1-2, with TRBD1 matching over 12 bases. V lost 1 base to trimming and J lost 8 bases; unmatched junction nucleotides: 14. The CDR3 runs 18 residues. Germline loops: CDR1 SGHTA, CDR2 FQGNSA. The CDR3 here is CASSLVPPGQGASGGYTF. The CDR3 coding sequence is TGTGCCAGCAGCTTAGTACCTCCGGGACAGGGGGCGTCCGGCGGCTACACCTTC.

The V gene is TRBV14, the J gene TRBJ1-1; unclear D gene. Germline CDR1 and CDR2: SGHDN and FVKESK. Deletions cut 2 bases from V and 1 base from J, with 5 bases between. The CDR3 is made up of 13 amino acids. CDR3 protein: CASSQWENTEAFF. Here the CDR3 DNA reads TGTGCCAGCAGCCAATGGGAGAACACTGAAGCTTTCTTT.

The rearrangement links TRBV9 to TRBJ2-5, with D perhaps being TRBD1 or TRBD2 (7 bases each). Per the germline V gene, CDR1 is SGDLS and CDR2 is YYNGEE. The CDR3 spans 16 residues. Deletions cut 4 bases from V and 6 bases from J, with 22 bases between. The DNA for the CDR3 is TGTGCCAGCAGCCAGGGGGGAGGGGATCAGAAAAAGACCCAGTACTTC. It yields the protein CASSQGGGDQKKTQYF.

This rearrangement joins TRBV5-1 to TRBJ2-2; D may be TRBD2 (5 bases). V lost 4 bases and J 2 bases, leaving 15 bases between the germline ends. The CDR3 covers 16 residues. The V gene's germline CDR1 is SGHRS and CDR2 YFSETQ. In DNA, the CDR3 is TGCGCCAGCAGCACGGGATCGCGTACTAACACCGGGGAGCTGTTTTTT. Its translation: CASSTGSRTNTGELFF.

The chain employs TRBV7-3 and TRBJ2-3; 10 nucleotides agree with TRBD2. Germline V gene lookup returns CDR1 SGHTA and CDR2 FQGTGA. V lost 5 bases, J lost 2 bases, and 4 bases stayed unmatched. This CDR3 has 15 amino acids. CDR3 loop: CASSLSGRATDTQYF. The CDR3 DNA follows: TGTGCCAGCAGCCTCAGCGGGAGGGCCACAGATACGCAGTATTTT.

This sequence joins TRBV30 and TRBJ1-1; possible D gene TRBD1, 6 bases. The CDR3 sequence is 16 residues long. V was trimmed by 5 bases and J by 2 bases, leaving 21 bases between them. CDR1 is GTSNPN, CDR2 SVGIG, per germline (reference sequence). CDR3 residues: CAWATLQGMSNTEAFF. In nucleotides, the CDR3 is TGTGCCTGGGCTACTTTGCAGGGGATGAGTAACACTGAAGCTTTCTTT.

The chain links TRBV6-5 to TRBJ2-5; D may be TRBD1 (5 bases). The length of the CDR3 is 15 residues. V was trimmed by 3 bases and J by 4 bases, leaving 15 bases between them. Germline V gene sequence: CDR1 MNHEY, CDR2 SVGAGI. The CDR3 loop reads CASSYAPNQGETQYF. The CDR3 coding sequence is TGTGCCAGCAGTTATGCCCCAAACCAGGGAGAGACCCAGTACTTC.

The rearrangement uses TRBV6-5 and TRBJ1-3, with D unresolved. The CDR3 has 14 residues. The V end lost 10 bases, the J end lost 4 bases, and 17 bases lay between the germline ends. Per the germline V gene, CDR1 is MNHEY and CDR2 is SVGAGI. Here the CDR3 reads CATKIGREGNTIYF. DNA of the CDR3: TGTGCCACTAAAATCGGGAGAGAAGGAAACACCATATATTTT.

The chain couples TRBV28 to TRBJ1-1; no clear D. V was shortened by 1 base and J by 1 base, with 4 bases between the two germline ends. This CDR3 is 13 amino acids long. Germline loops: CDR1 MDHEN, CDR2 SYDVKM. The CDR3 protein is CASSLSENTEAFF. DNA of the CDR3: TGTGCCAGCAGTTTATCGGAGAACACTGAAGCTTTCTTT.

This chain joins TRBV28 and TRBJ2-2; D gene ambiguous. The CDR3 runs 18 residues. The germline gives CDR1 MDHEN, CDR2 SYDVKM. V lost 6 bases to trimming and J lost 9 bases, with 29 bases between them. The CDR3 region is CASSRGATASLFPRELFF. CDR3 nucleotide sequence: TGTGCCAGCAGCCGAGGTGCGACTGCAAGCCTCTTCCCCCGGGAGCTGTTTTTT.

The CDR3 bases are TGTGCCAGTAGTATAGATCCCGGAAACACTGAAGCTTTCTTT. Protein product: CASSIDPGNTEAFF. The chain carries TRBV19 and TRBJ1-1; D ambiguous. V lost 0 bases and J 2 bases, leaving 7 bases between the germline ends. Germline V lookup: CDR1 LNHDA, CDR2 SQIVND (reference sequence). This CDR3 has 14 residues.

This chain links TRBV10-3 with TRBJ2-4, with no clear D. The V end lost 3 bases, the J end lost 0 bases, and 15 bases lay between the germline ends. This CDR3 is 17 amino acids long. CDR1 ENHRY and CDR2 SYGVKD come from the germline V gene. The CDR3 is CAISDPFYQVAKNIQYF. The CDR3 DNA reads TGTGCCATCAGTGACCCGTTTTACCAGGTAGCCAAAAACATTCAGTACTTC.

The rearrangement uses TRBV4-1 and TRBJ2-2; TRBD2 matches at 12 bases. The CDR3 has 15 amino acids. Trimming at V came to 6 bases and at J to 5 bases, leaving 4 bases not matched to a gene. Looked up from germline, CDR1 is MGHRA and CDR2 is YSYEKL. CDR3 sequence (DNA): TGCGCCAGCAGAAGACTAGCGGGAGTGACCGGGGAGCTGTTTTTT. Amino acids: CASRRLAGVTGELFF.

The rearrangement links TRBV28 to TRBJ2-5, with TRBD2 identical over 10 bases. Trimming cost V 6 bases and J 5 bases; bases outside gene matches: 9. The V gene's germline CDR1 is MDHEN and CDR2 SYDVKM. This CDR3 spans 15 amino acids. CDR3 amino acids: CASRSAGGRGETQYF. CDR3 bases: TGTGCCAGCAGGTCAGCGGGAGGGCGAGGTGAGACCCAGTACTTC.

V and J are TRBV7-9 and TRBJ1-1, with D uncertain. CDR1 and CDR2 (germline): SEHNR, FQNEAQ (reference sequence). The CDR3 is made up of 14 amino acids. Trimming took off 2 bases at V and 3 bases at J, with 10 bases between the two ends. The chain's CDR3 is CASSLIRADTEAFF. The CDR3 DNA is TGTGCCAGCAGCTTAATCCGGGCGGACACTGAAGCTTTCTTT.

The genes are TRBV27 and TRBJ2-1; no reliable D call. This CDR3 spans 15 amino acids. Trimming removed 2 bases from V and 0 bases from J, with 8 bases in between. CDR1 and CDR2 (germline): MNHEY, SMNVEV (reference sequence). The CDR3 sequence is CASSLAPSSYNEQFF. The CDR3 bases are TGTGCCAGCAGTTTAGCACCAAGCTCCTACAATGAGCAGTTCTTC.

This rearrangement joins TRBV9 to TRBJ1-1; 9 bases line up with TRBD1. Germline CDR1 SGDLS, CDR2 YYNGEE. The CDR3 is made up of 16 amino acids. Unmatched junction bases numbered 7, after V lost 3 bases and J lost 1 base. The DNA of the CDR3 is TGTGCCAGCAGCGCTACAGGGGGCGCGGGGAACACTGAAGCTTTCTTT. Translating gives CASSATGGAGNTEAFF.

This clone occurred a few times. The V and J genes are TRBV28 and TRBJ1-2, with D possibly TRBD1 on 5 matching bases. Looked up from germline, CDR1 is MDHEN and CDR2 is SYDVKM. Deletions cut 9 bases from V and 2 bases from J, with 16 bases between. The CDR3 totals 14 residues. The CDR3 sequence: CASSRDGSNYGYTF. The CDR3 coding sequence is TGTGCCAGTAGTAGGGACGGGAGCAACTATGGCTACACCTTC.

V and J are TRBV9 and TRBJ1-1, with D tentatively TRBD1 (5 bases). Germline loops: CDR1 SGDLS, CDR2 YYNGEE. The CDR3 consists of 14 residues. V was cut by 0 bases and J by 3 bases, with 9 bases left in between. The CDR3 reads CASSVEGEDTEAFF. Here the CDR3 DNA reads TGTGCCAGCAGCGTAGAAGGGGAGGACACTGAAGCTTTCTTT.

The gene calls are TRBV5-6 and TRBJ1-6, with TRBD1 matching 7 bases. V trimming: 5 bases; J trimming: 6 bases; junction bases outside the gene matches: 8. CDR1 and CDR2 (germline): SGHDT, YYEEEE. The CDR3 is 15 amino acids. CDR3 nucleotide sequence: TGTGCCAGCAGAAGACAGGGTAGTTCTAATTCACCCCTCCACTTT. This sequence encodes CASRRQGSSNSPLHF.

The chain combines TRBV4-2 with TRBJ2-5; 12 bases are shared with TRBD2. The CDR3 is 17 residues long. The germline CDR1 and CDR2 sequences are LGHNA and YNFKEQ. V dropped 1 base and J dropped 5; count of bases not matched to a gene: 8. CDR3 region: CASSQVETSGRSETQYF. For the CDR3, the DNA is TGTGCCAGCAGCCAAGTTGAGACTAGCGGGAGATCGGAGACCCAGTACTTC.

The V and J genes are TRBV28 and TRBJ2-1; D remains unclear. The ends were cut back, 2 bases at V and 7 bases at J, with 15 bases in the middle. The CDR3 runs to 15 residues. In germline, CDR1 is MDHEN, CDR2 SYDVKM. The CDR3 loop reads CASSLIDLVQNEQFF. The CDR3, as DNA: TGTGCCAGCAGTTTAATCGACCTAGTGCAGAATGAGCAGTTCTTC.

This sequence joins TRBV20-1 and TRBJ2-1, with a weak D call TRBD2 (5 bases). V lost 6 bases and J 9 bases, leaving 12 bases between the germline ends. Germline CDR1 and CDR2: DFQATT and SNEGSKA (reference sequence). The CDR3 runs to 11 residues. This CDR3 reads CSAADLAEQFF. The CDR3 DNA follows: TGCAGTGCCGCGGATCTAGCTGAGCAGTTCTTC.

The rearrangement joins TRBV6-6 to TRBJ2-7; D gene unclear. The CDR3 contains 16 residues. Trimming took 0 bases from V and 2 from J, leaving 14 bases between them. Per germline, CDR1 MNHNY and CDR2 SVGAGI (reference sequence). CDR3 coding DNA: TGTGCCAGCAGTTACTCGATATTTTCCCGAACCTACGAGCAGTACTTC. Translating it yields CASSYSIFSRTYEQYF.